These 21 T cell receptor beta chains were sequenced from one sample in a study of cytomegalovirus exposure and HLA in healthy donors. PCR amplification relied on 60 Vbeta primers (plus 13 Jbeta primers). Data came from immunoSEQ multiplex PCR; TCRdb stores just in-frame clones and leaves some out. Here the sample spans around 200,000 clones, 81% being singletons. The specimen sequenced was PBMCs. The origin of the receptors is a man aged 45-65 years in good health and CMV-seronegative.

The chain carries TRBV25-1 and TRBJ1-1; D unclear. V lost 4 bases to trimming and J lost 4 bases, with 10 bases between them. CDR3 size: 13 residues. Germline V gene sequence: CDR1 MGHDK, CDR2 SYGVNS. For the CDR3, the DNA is TGTGCCAGCAGTGTACCCAGCGGCACTGAAGCTTTCTTT. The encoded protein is CASSVPSGTEAFF.

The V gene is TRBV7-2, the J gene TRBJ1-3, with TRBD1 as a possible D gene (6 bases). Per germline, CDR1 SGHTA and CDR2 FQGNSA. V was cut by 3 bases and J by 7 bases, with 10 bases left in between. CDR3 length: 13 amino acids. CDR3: CASSLTGLNTIYF. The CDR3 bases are TGTGCCAGCAGCTTGACAGGCTTGAACACCATATATTTT.

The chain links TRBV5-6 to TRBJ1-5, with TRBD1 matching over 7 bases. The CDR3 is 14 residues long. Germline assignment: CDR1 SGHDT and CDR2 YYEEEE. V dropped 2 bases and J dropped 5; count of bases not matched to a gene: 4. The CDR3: CASSLLTGDQPQHF. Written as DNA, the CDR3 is TGTGCCAGCAGCTTACTTACAGGGGATCAGCCCCAGCATTTT.

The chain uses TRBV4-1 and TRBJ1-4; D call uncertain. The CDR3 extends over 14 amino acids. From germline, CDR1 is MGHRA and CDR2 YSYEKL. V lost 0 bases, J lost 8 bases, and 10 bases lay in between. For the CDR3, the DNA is TGCGCCAGCAGCCAAGAAAGGAGTAGGGAAAAACTGTTTTTT. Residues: CASSQERSREKLFF.

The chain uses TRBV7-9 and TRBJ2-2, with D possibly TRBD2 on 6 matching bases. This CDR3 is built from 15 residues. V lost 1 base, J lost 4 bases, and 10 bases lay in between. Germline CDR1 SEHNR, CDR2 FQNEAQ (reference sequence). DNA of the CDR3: TGTGCCAGCAGCTTAGATACAGCGGGCACCGGGGAGCTGTTTTTT. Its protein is CASSLDTAGTGELFF.

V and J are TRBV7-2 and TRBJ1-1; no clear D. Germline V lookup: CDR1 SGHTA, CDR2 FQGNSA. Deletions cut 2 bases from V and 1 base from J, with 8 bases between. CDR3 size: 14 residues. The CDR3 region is CASSLNGRNTEAFF. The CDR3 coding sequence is TGTGCCAGCAGCTTAAATGGGAGGAACACTGAAGCTTTCTTT.

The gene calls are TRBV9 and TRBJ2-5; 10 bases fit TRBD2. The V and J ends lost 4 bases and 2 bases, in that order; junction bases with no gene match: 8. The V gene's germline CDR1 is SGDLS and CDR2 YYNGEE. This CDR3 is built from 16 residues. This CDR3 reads CASSPRGAGGQETQYF. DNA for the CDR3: TGTGCCAGCAGCCCCCGGGGAGCGGGGGGGCAAGAGACCCAGTACTTC.

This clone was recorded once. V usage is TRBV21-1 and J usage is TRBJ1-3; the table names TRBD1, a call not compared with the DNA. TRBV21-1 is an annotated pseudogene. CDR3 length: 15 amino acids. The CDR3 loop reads CANRDRSISGNTIYF. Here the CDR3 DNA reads TGTGCCAACCGGGACAGATCAATCTCTGGAAACACCATATATTTT.

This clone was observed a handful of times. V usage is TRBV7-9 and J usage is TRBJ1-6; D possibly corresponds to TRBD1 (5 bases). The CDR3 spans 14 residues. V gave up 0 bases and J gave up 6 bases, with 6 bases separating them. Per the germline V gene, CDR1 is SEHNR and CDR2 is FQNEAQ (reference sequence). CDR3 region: CASSLAQGNSPLHF. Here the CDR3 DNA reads TGTGCCAGCAGCTTAGCCCAGGGTAATTCACCCCTCCACTTT. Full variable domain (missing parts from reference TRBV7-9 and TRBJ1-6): DTGVSQNPRHKITKRGQNVTFRCDPISEHNRLYWYRQTLGQGPEFLTYFQNEAQLEKSRLLSDRFSAERPKGSFSTLEIQRTEQGDSAMYLCASSLAQGNSPLHFGNGTRLTVT.

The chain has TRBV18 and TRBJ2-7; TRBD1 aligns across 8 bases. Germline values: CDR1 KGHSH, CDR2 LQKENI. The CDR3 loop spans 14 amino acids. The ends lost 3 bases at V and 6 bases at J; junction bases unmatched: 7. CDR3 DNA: TGTGCCAGCTCACCTTTGACAGGGGCCGGCGAGCAGTACTTC. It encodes CASSPLTGAGEQYF.

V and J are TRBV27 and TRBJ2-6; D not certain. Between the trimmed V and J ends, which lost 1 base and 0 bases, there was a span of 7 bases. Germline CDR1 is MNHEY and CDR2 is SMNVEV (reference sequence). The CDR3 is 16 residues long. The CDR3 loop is CASSLWADSGANVLTF. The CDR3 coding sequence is TGTGCCAGCAGTTTATGGGCCGACTCTGGGGCCAACGTCCTGACTTTC.

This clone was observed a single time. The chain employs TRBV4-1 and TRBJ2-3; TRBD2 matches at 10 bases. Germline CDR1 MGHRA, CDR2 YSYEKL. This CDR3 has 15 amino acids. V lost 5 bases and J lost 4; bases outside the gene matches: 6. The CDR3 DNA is TGCGCCAGCAGCTTAAGCGGGGGGGCAGCAGATACGCAGTATTTT. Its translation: CASSLSGGAADTQYF.

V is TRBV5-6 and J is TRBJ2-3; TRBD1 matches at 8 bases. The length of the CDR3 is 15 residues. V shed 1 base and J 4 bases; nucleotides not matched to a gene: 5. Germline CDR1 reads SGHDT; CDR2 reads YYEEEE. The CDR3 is CASSLSGQGPDTQYF. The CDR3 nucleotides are TGTGCCAGCAGCTTGTCTGGACAGGGCCCAGATACGCAGTATTTT. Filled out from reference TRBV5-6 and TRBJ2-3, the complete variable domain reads DAGVTQSPTHLIKTRGQQVTLRCSPKSGHDTVSWYQQALGQGPQFIFQYYEEEERQRGNFPDRFSGHQFPNYSSELNVNALLLGDSALYLCASSLSGQGPDTQYFGPGTRLTVL.

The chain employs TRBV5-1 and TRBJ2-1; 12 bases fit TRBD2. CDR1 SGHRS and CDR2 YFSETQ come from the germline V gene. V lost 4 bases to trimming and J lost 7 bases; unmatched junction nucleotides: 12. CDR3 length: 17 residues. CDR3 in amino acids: CASSDYLAGGPWNEQFF. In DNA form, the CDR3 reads TGCGCCAGCAGCGACTATCTAGCGGGGGGGCCCTGGAATGAGCAGTTCTTC.

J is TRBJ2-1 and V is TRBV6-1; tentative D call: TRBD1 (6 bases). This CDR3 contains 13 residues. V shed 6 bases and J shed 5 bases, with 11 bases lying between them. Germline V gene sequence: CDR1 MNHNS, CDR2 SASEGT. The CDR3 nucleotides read TGTGCCAGCAGACCCCAGGGGCACAATGAGCAGTTCTTC. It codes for CASRPQGHNEQFF.

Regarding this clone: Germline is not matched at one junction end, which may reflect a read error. CDR3 DNA sequence: TGTGCCAGCAGACTAGCGGGGGTTATGAACATCGGGGAGCTGTTTTTT. It yields the protein CASRLAGVMNIGELFF. V gene TRBV2 combines with J gene TRBJ2-2; 11 bases fit TRBD2. The CDR3 covers 16 residues. Germline V gives CDR1 SNHLY, CDR2 FYNNEI.

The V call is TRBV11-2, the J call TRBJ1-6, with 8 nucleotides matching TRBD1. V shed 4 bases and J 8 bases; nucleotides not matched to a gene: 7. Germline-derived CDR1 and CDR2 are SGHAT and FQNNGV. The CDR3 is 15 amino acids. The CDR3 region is CASSSQGAMDSPLHF. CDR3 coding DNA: TGTGCCAGCAGCTCGCAGGGGGCGATGGATTCACCCCTCCACTTT. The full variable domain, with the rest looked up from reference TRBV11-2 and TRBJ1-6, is EAGVAQSPRYKIIEKRQSVAFWCNPISGHATLYWYQQILGQGPKLLIQFQNNGVVDDSQLPKDRFSAERLKGVDSTLKIQPAKLEDSAVYLCASSSQGAMDSPLHFGNGTRLTVT.

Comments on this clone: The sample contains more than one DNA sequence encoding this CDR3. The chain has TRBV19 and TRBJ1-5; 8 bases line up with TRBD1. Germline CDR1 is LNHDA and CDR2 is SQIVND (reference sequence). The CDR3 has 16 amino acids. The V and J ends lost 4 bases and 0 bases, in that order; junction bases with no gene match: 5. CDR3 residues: CASSKQGGYSNQPQHF. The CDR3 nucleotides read TGTGCCAGTAGTAAACAGGGGGGGTATAGCAATCAGCCCCAGCATTTT.

The chain's CDR3 is CASSSFGANVLTF. The CDR3 bases are TGTGCCAGCAGCTCCTTTGGGGCCAACGTCCTGACTTTC. V usage is TRBV11-2 and J usage is TRBJ2-6, with D uncertain. CDR1 and CDR2 (germline): SGHAT, FQNNGV. V was trimmed by 4 bases and J by 3 bases, leaving 4 bases between them. The length of the CDR3 is 13 residues.

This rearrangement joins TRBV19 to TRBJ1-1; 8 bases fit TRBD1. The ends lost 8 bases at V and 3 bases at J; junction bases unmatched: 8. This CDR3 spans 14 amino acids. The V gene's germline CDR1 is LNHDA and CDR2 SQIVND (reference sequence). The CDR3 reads CASQYGQGDTEAFF. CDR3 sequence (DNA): TGTGCCAGTCAATACGGACAGGGAGACACTGAAGCTTTCTTT. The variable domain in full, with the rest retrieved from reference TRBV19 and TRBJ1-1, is DGGITQSPKYLFRKEGQNVTLSCEQNLNHDAMYWYRQDPGQGLRLIYYSQIVNDFQKGDIAEGYSVSREKKESFPLTVTSAQKNPTAFYLCASQYGQGDTEAFFGQGTRLTVV.

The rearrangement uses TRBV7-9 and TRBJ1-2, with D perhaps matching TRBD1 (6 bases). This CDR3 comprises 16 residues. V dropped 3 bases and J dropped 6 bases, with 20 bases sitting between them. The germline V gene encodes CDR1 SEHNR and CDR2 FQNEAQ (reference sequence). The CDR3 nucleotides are TGTGCCAGCAGCTTGGCCCGCGGGGGGCCGTTGGATGGCTACACCTTC. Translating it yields CASSLARGGPLDGYTF.